The T cell receptor beta chain described here comes from a study of blood T cell repertoires in COVID-19. Across the study: Spain, Italy and the United States supplied samples that represented acute and convalescent COVID-19.

In the authors' workflow: From reference gene primer amplification, estimates of nucleated cell counts were derived. The data were produced by immunoSEQ multiplex PCR, yet TCRdb's version contains in-frame clones alone and is incomplete. V and J calls and clone size are those listed in that table; D and trimming were worked out from the DNA. In the table there are 250,000 or so clones, 85% to 90% of which are singletons. Those who participated ranged in age from roughly 18 to 89 years and resided in approximately 26 US areas. Participant-given clinical history determined each cohort assignment. Germline V gives CDR1 LNHNV, CDR2 YYDKDF (reference sequence). V gave up 7 bases and J gave up 2 bases; unmatched junction bases: 11. The CDR3 covers 15 residues.

Input material: PBMCs or T cells enriched from blood (not recorded which). The genes are TRBV15 and TRBJ2-7; 7 bases match TRBD2. This receptor was obtained from a man aged 35 to 55 who had recovered from COVID-19. The CDR3 is CATTSTLAGAYEQYF. The DNA for the CDR3 is TGTGCCACCACTTCCACCCTTGCGGGGGCCTACGAGCAGTACTTC.